These T cell receptor beta chains were read from a single sample in a study of cytomegalovirus exposure and HLA in healthy donors. Repertoires were generated with immunoSEQ multiplex PCR, while TCRdb's copy carries only in-frame clones and drops some. The data contain some 150,000 clones, about nine tenths of them singletons. Sequencing input: PBMCs. These receptors all come from a man younger than 35 in good health and CMV-seropositive. Each CDR3 is given with its conserved first and last residue. Fields, in order: J gene, clone size, D gene, V gene, CDR3 DNA, CDR3 protein. D genes are given only for firm matches. Not all rows give a size; the values are once, few, many and, for expanded clones, a class.

j_gene: TRBJ1-2
abundance: -
d_gene: -
v_gene: TRBV19
CDR3nt: TGTGCCAGTAGTATTGGCAGGCTGAGCTATGGCTACACCTTC
CDR3aa: CASSIGRLSYGYTF

j_gene: TRBJ1-2
abundance: -
d_gene: -
v_gene: TRBV7-3
CDR3nt: TGTGCCAGCAGCTTGGGCTTTGGGTATGGCTACACCTTC
CDR3aa: CASSLGFGYGYTF

j_gene: TRBJ2-2
abundance: -
d_gene: -
v_gene: TRBV7-8
CDR3nt: TGTGCCAGCACCTTAGGGGGCGCGGGGACCGGGGAGCTGTTTTTT
CDR3aa: CASTLGGAGTGELFF

j_gene: TRBJ1-2
abundance: -
d_gene: -
v_gene: TRBV13
CDR3nt: TGTGCCAGCAGCTTAGGGCGTACAGGACCTTCCTATTCTAACTATGGCTACACCTTC
CDR3aa: CASSLGRTGPSYSNYGYTF

j_gene: TRBJ2-1
abundance: -
d_gene: TRBD1
v_gene: TRBV6-5
CDR3nt: TGTGCCAGCAGTTACCTATTGGGACAGGGATACAATGAGCAGTTCTTC
CDR3aa: CASSYLLGQGYNEQFF

j_gene: TRBJ1-4
abundance: -
d_gene: -
v_gene: TRBV5-1
CDR3nt: TGCGCCAGCAGCTTGGGATCGGGGGAAAAACTGTTTTTT
CDR3aa: CASSLGSGEKLFF

j_gene: TRBJ1-4
abundance: -
d_gene: TRBD1
v_gene: TRBV5-4
CDR3nt: TGTGCCAGCAGCGTGGGACAGGGTGGAGAAAAACTGTTTTTT
CDR3aa: CASSVGQGGEKLFF

j_gene: TRBJ1-3
abundance: -
d_gene: -
v_gene: TRBV11-3
CDR3nt: TGTGCCAGCAGCTTGGATGGATTTCTCGGGAACACCATATATTTT
CDR3aa: CASSLDGFLGNTIYF

j_gene: TRBJ2-2
abundance: -
d_gene: -
v_gene: TRBV4-2
CDR3nt: TGTGCCAGCAGCCAAGAACAACAGGGGACTAACACCGGGGAGCTGTTTTTT
CDR3aa: CASSQEQQGTNTGELFF

j_gene: TRBJ2-3
abundance: -
d_gene: TRBD2
v_gene: TRBV7-9
CDR3nt: TGTGCCAGCAGCAGCCGGACTAGCGGGGGAGATACGCAGTATTTT
CDR3aa: CASSSRTSGGDTQYF

j_gene: TRBJ1-1
abundance: -
d_gene: -
v_gene: TRBV5-1
CDR3nt: TGCGCCAGCAGCCCCTACAGGAACACTGAAGCTTTCTTT
CDR3aa: CASSPYRNTEAFF

j_gene: TRBJ1-1
abundance: -
d_gene: -
v_gene: TRBV9
CDR3nt: TGTGCCAGCAGCGTAGGGTTGACTACACCTGAAGCTTTCTTT
CDR3aa: CASSVGLTTPEAFF

j_gene: TRBJ2-3
abundance: -
d_gene: -
v_gene: TRBV7-6
CDR3nt: TGTGCCAGCAGCCCGACACACACTAGCACAGATACGCAGTATTTT
CDR3aa: CASSPTHTSTDTQYF

j_gene: TRBJ2-1
abundance: -
d_gene: TRBD1
v_gene: TRBV6-5
CDR3nt: TGTGCCAGCAGGGCAGGACAGGGGAACAATGAGCAGTTCTTC
CDR3aa: CASRAGQGNNEQFF

j_gene: TRBJ1-1
abundance: -
d_gene: -
v_gene: TRBV5-1
CDR3nt: TGCGCCAGCAGCTTTAGAACCGTGAACACTGAAGCTTTCTTT
CDR3aa: CASSFRTVNTEAFF

j_gene: TRBJ2-1
abundance: -
d_gene: TRBD2
v_gene: TRBV27
CDR3nt: TGTGCCAGCAGTTTGCGCGGGAGAGGTAACAATGAGCAGTTCTTC
CDR3aa: CASSLRGRGNNEQFF

j_gene: TRBJ2-7
abundance: few
d_gene: TRBD1
v_gene: TRBV15
CDR3nt: TGTGCCACCAGCAGGGGACAGTACTACGAGCAGTACTTC
CDR3aa: CATSRGQYYEQYF

j_gene: TRBJ2-7
abundance: few
d_gene: -
v_gene: TRBV7-2
CDR3nt: TGTGCCAGCAGCTCCCCTGGCGGGGGCCACTCCTACGAGCAGTACTTC
CDR3aa: CASSSPGGGHSYEQYF

j_gene: TRBJ1-1
abundance: once
d_gene: TRBD1
v_gene: TRBV7-3
CDR3nt: TGTGCCAGCAGCTTCACAGGGGTCACTGAAGCTTTCTTT
CDR3aa: CASSFTGVTEAFF

j_gene: TRBJ1-2
abundance: -
d_gene: -
v_gene: TRBV4-1
CDR3nt: TGCGCCAGCAGCCAAGGAGTACAGTATGGCTACACCTTC
CDR3aa: CASSQGVQYGYTF

j_gene: TRBJ2-7
abundance: -
d_gene: -
v_gene: TRBV13
CDR3nt: TGTGCCAGCAGCTTCGGCGACAGCTCCTACGAGCAGTACTTC
CDR3aa: CASSFGDSSYEQYF

j_gene: TRBJ2-7
abundance: once
d_gene: -
v_gene: TRBV5-1
CDR3nt: TGCGCCAGCAGCCAACAGACCTTCAACTACGAGCAGTACTTC
CDR3aa: CASSQQTFNYEQYF

j_gene: TRBJ1-1
abundance: -
d_gene: -
v_gene: TRBV20-1
CDR3nt: TGCAGTGTCGGGGTAATCACTGAAGCTTTCTTT
CDR3aa: CSVGVITEAFF

j_gene: TRBJ1-5
abundance: -
d_gene: -
v_gene: TRBV2
CDR3nt: TGTGCCAGCAATTACAGAATGGATCAGCCCCAGCATTTT
CDR3aa: CASNYRMDQPQHF

j_gene: TRBJ2-7
abundance: -
d_gene: TRBD1
v_gene: TRBV4-3
CDR3nt: TGCGCCAGCAGCCACGGGACAGGTTCCGAGCAGTACTTC
CDR3aa: CASSHGTGSEQYF

j_gene: TRBJ2-7
abundance: -
d_gene: -
v_gene: TRBV18
CDR3nt: TGTGCCAGCTCGCGTCGCGGGGCCGGGACTCGCGTTATCCACGAGCAGTACTTC
CDR3aa: CASSRRGAGTRVIHEQYF

j_gene: TRBJ2-7
abundance: -
d_gene: TRBD2
v_gene: TRBV5-6
CDR3nt: TGTGCCAGCAGCTTGTTGAGGGCGGGAGTGACCTACGAGCAGTACTTC
CDR3aa: CASSLLRAGVTYEQYF

j_gene: TRBJ2-7
abundance: -
d_gene: TRBD2
v_gene: TRBV9
CDR3nt: TGTGCCAGCAGCGTAGGAGGCGGGGGGTTGTACGAGCAGTACTTC
CDR3aa: CASSVGGGGLYEQYF

j_gene: TRBJ2-7
abundance: few
d_gene: -
v_gene: TRBV28
CDR3nt: TGTGCCAGCACCACTCCCGACGAGCAGTACTTC
CDR3aa: CASTTPDEQYF

j_gene: TRBJ2-7
abundance: -
d_gene: -
v_gene: TRBV7-3
CDR3nt: TGTGCCAGCAGCTTAGGAGGGTTTCCCTACGAGCAGTACTTC
CDR3aa: CASSLGGFPYEQYF

j_gene: TRBJ2-7
abundance: -
d_gene: -
v_gene: TRBV2
CDR3nt: TGTGCCAGCAGTGGCTCCTACACCGGGGGGCAGGAATCCTACGAGCAGTACTTC
CDR3aa: CASSGSYTGGQESYEQYF

j_gene: TRBJ2-6
abundance: -
d_gene: -
v_gene: TRBV30
CDR3nt: TGTGGAATTGAGGGAAACACTGGGGCCAACGTCCTGACTTTC
CDR3aa: CGIEGNTGANVLTF

j_gene: TRBJ2-1
abundance: -
d_gene: -
v_gene: TRBV4-2
CDR3nt: TGTGCCAGCAGCCAACCTACAGGGTTCAATGAGCAGTTCTTC
CDR3aa: CASSQPTGFNEQFF

j_gene: TRBJ1-4
abundance: -
d_gene: -
v_gene: TRBV25-1
CDR3nt: TGTGCCAGCACCGGGACAAGGAATGAAAAACTGTTTTTT
CDR3aa: CASTGTRNEKLFF

j_gene: TRBJ1-5
abundance: -
d_gene: -
v_gene: TRBV4-3
CDR3nt: TGCGCCAGCAGCCAGAGACCTATCTCGAGAGGGGGTGGCAATCAGCCCCAGCATTTT
CDR3aa: CASSQRPISRGGGNQPQHF

j_gene: TRBJ2-2
abundance: once
d_gene: -
v_gene: TRBV9
CDR3nt: TGTGCCAGCAGCCCCAGAGGAGCGAACACCGGGGAGCTGTTTTTT
CDR3aa: CASSPRGANTGELFF

j_gene: TRBJ2-1
abundance: -
d_gene: -
v_gene: TRBV28
CDR3nt: TGTGCCAGCGGTAGGGGTGAGCAGTTCTTC
CDR3aa: CASGRGEQFF

j_gene: TRBJ1-1
abundance: -
d_gene: -
v_gene: TRBV9
CDR3nt: TGTGCCAGCAGCGTAGTAGGACTCATGAACACTGAAGCTTTCTTT
CDR3aa: CASSVVGLMNTEAFF

j_gene: TRBJ1-3
abundance: -
d_gene: TRBD1
v_gene: TRBV10-3
CDR3nt: TGTGCCACAGGAATGGCGAACAGGGGGCAAGGAAACACCATATATTTT
CDR3aa: CATGMANRGQGNTIYF

j_gene: TRBJ2-6
abundance: -
d_gene: TRBD1
v_gene: TRBV7-8
CDR3nt: TGTGCCAGCAGCGTCGGACAGGGGTGGTGGGCCAACGTCCTGACTTTC
CDR3aa: CASSVGQGWWANVLTF

j_gene: TRBJ2-5
abundance: -
d_gene: TRBD1
v_gene: TRBV6-5
CDR3nt: TGTGCCAGCAGTCCAGGGGGAGAGACCCAGTACTTC
CDR3aa: CASSPGGETQYF

j_gene: TRBJ2-7
abundance: -
d_gene: -
v_gene: TRBV2
CDR3nt: TGTGCCAGCAGAATTGCCGACAGATTCTACGAGCAGTACTTC
CDR3aa: CASRIADRFYEQYF

j_gene: TRBJ1-2
abundance: -
d_gene: TRBD1
v_gene: TRBV6-6
CDR3nt: TGTGCCAGCAGTTATGAGACAGGGGGCTATGGCTACACCTTC
CDR3aa: CASSYETGGYGYTF

j_gene: TRBJ2-7
abundance: -
d_gene: TRBD2
v_gene: TRBV18
CDR3nt: TGTGCCAGCTCGGGAGGGCCATGGGGGCAGTACTTC
CDR3aa: CASSGGPWGQYF

j_gene: TRBJ1-5
abundance: -
d_gene: TRBD1
v_gene: TRBV19
CDR3nt: TGTGCCAGTACCCAACAGGGACAGGCTAACAATCAGCCCCAGCATTTT
CDR3aa: CASTQQGQANNQPQHF

j_gene: TRBJ2-1
abundance: -
d_gene: -
v_gene: TRBV4-2
CDR3nt: TGTGCCAGCAGCCCACCACCGGGGTACTTGGGTTCGGATGAGCAGTTCTTC
CDR3aa: CASSPPPGYLGSDEQFF

j_gene: TRBJ2-3
abundance: -
d_gene: -
v_gene: TRBV14
CDR3nt: TGTGCCAGCAGCTTGAGATGGGATACGCAGTATTTT
CDR3aa: CASSLRWDTQYF

j_gene: TRBJ2-3
abundance: few
d_gene: TRBD2
v_gene: TRBV14
CDR3nt: TGTGCCAGCAGCCAAGGACTAGCCATCACAGATACGCAGTATTTT
CDR3aa: CASSQGLAITDTQYF

j_gene: TRBJ2-7
abundance: -
d_gene: -
v_gene: TRBV6-1
CDR3nt: TGTGCCAGCAGTGTAGCCTTTCGGGACTACGAGCAGTACTTC
CDR3aa: CASSVAFRDYEQYF

j_gene: TRBJ2-1
abundance: -
d_gene: -
v_gene: TRBV29-1
CDR3nt: TGCAGCGTTGGGCCCAATGTACAGGGTTTGTCCTACAATGAGCAGTTCTTC
CDR3aa: CSVGPNVQGLSYNEQFF